These 13 T cell receptor beta chains came from one sample sequenced in a study of blood T cells in healthy people across ages. Combining a sample-barcoded 5' primer with a J-beta primer mix, a second PCR ran for about 6 to 12 cycles. TCRdb processed the 5' RACE reads anew with MiXCR; each CDR3 protein has one entry. Among hundreds of thousands of distinct CDR3 sequences listed, roughly 44% were seen once. The specimen was blood. The receptors come from a woman in her sixties or seventies in good health.

This clonotype has more than one count but fewer than ten. The chain links TRBV5-1 to TRBJ2-1, with 10 bases that match TRBD2. The CDR3 runs to 16 residues. The germline gives CDR1 SGHRS, CDR2 YFSETQ. V lost 0 bases, J lost 7 bases, and 7 bases stayed unmatched. In DNA form, the CDR3 reads TGCGCCAGCAGCTTGGCCTCACTAGCGGGGACGAATGAGCAGTTCTTC. Translation: CASSLASLAGTNEQFF.

CDR3 sequence: CASSSWTSGGTGELFF. DNA of the CDR3: TGTGCCAGCAGTTCCTGGACTAGCGGTGGCACCGGGGAGCTGTTTTTT. The genes are TRBV12-3 or TRBV12-4 and TRBJ2-2; 10 positions agree with TRBD2. The CDR3 consists of 16 residues. The V and J ends lost 4 bases and 4 bases, in that order; junction bases with no gene match: 6.

The chain links TRBV6-2 or TRBV6-3 to TRBJ2-1; no clear D gene. This CDR3 has 15 residues. V was trimmed by 7 bases and J by 4 bases, leaving 17 bases between them. The germline CDR1 and CDR2 sequences are MNHEY and SVGEGT. In DNA, the CDR3 is TGTGCCAGCACCCAGGTCAGTGGGGTTTACAATGAGCAGTTCTTC. Amino acid sequence: CASTQVSGVYNEQFF.

This sequence joins TRBV5-1 and TRBJ2-2; no clear D. CDR1 and CDR2 (germline): SGHRS, YFSETQ. Trimming cost V 6 bases and J 0 bases, with 9 bases left between them. The CDR3 length is 14 residues. The CDR3 DNA sequence: TGCGCCAGCAATTTGGACCCGAACACCGGGGAGCTGTTTTTT. It encodes CASNLDPNTGELFF. Full variable domain (remainder filled in from reference TRBV5-1 and TRBJ2-2): KAGVTQTPRYLIKTRGQQVTLSCSPISGHRSVSWYQQTPGQGLQFLFEYFSETQRNKGNFPGRFSGRQFSNSRSEMNVSTLELGDSALYLCASNLDPNTGELFFGEGSRLTVL.

This chain links TRBV7-9 with TRBJ2-3; D gene unclear. This CDR3 is 15 amino acids long. Germline CDR1 reads SEHNR; CDR2 reads FQNEAQ (reference sequence). V lost 0 bases and J lost 0, with 7 bases in between. CDR3 loop: CASSLADSSTDTQYF. The CDR3 coding sequence is TGTGCCAGCAGCTTAGCTGACTCTAGCACAGATACGCAGTATTTT.

The chain employs TRBV5-1 and TRBJ1-1; no clear D. The CDR3 length is 11 residues. Trimming left V 6 bases short and J 1 base short, with 4 bases between. The germline V gene has CDR1 SGHRS and CDR2 YFSETQ. CDR3 region: CASTANTEAFF. CDR3 in DNA: TGCGCCAGCACGGCGAACACTGAAGCTTTCTTT.

The V and J genes are TRBV7-3 and TRBJ2-1, with D uncertain. The CDR3 spans 16 residues. CDR1 and CDR2 (germline): SGHTA, FQGTGA. V was cut by 5 bases and J by 4 bases, with 18 bases left in between. CDR3 amino acids: CASSPRTGLLYNEQFF. The CDR3 DNA follows: TGTGCCAGCAGCCCCAGGACGGGCCTTCTATACAATGAGCAGTTCTTC.

The V call is TRBV5-1, the J call TRBJ1-5, with D tentatively TRBD1 (5 bases). Per the germline V gene, CDR1 is SGHRS and CDR2 is YFSETQ. Between the trimmed V and J ends, which lost 0 bases and 3 bases, there was a span of 10 bases. CDR3 size: 15 residues. The CDR3 DNA sequence: TGCGCCAGCAGCTTGGGGGAAGGGGCCAATCAGCCCCAGCATTTT. This encodes CASSLGEGANQPQHF.

This clonotype appeared a few times. The gene calls are TRBV12-3 or TRBV12-4 and TRBJ1-2, with D unclear. Between the trimmed V and J ends, which lost 3 bases and 7 bases, there was a span of 9 bases. The CDR3 has 12 residues. CDR3 sequence reads: CASSLSGFGYTF. The CDR3 DNA follows: TGTGCCAGCAGTTTGTCTGGGTTTGGCTACACCTTC.

J is TRBJ2-5 and V is TRBV27; D remains unclear. This CDR3 is built from 11 residues. Trimming left V 4 bases short and J 7 bases short, with 7 bases between. CDR1 is MNHEY, CDR2 SMNVEV, per germline (reference sequence). CDR3 residues: CASSSYGTQYF. The CDR3 bases are TGTGCCAGCAGTTCTTACGGGACCCAGTACTTC.

CDR3 region: CASRDHVGGYEQYF. The CDR3, as DNA: TGTGCCAGCAGAGACCACGTGGGGGGCTACGAGCAGTACTTC. J is TRBJ2-7 and V is TRBV6-1, with D tentatively TRBD2 (6 bases). From germline, CDR1 is MNHNS and CDR2 SASEGT. The CDR3 extends over 14 amino acids. V was pared by 6 bases and J by 3 bases, with 15 bases between.

This clonotype was detected many times. The chain joins TRBV5-5 to TRBJ2-1; 8 bases agree with TRBD1. The V segment lost 2 bases and the J segment 8 bases; nucleotides outside the gene matches: 9. The CDR3 length is 15 residues. Germline-derived CDR1 and CDR2 are SGHKS and YYEKEE (reference sequence). CDR3 nucleotides: TGTGCCAGCAGCTTCCGCCAGGGGGCTATGGATGAGCAGTTCTTC. Translated, it gives CASSFRQGAMDEQFF.

The CDR3 region has the DNA TGTGCCACCAAAAGGAGCGGGGGGATCTCCTACGAGCAGTACTTC. Its translation is CATKRSGGISYEQYF. The chain is built from TRBV12-3 or TRBV12-4 and TRBJ2-7, with TRBD2 matching over 9 bases. This CDR3 is built from 15 residues. V was pared by 10 bases and J by 0 bases, with 10 bases of the junction left unmatched.